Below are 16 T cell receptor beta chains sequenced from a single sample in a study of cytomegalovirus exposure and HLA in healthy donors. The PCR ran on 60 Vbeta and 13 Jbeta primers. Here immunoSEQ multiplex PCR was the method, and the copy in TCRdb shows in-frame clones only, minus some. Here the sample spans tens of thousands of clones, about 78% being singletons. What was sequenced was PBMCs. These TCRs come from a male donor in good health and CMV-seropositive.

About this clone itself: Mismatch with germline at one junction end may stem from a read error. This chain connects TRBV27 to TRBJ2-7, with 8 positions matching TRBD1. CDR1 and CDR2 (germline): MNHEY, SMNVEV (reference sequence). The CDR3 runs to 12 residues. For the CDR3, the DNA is TGTGCCAGCCGAACAGGGGGGCTCGGGGAGAGCTTC. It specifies CASRTGGLGESF.

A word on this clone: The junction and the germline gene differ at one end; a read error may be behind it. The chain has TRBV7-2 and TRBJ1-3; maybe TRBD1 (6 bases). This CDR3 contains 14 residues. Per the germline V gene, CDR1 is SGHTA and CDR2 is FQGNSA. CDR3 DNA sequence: TGTGCCAGCAGCTTAGGGTTCCCAACAGGGCACCAGGATTTT. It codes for CASSLGFPTGHQDF.

CDR3 in amino acids: CASSLAGGDKLFF. CDR3 DNA: TGTGCCAGCAGCTTGGCCGGAGGGGACAAACTGTTTTTT. The V and J genes are TRBV5-4 and TRBJ1-4; a weak D match, TRBD1 (5 bases). The germline CDR1 and CDR2 sequences are SGHNT and YYREEE (reference sequence). Trimming shortened V by 0 bases and J by 11 bases, and 11 bases separated the two germline ends. The CDR3 is made up of 13 amino acids.

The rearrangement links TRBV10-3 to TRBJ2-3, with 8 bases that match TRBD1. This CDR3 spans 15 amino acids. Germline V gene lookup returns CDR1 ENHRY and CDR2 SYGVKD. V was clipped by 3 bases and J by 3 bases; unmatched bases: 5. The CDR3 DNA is TGTGCCATCAGTGATCATACAGGGGGGACAGATACGCAGTATTTT. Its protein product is CAISDHTGGTDTQYF.

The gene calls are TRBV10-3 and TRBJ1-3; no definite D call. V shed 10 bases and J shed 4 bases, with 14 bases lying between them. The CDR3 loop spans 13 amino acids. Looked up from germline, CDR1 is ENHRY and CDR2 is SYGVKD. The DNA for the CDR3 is TGTGCCACCCAAGGCGGGTTGGGAAACACCATATATTTT. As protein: CATQGGLGNTIYF.

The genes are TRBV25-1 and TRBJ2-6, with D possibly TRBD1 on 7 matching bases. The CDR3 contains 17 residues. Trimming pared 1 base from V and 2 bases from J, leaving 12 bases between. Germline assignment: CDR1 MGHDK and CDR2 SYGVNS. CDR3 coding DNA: TGTGCCAGCAGTGAATCTGGCAGGGGGGCTGGGGCCAACGTCCTGACTTTC. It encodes CASSESGRGAGANVLTF.

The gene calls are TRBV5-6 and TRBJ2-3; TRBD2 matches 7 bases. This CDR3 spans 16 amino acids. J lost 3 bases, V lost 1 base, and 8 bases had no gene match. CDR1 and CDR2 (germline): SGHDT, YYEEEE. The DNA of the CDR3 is TGTGCCAGCAGCTTGCTCGGCGGACTAGGGACAGATACGCAGTATTTT. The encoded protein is CASSLLGGLGTDTQYF. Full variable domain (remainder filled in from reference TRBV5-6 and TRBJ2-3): DAGVTQSPTHLIKTRGQQVTLRCSPKSGHDTVSWYQQALGQGPQFIFQYYEEEERQRGNFPDRFSGHQFPNYSSELNVNALLLGDSALYLCASSLLGGLGTDTQYFGPGTRLTVL.

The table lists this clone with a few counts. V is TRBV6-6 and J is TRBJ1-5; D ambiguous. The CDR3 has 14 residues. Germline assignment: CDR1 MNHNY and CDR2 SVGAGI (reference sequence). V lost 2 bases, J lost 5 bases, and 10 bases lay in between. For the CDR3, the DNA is TGTGCCAGCAGTTACGAGGTTTGGGATCAGCCCCAGCATTTT. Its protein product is CASSYEVWDQPQHF.

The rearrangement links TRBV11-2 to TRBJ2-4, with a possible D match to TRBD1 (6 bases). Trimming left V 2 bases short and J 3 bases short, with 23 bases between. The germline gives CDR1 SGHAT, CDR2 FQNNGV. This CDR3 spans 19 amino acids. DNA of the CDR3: TGTGCCAGCAGCTTATCGCTATACCGCAGGGGCAGGGGCAAAAACATTCAGTACTTC. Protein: CASSLSLYRRGRGKNIQYF. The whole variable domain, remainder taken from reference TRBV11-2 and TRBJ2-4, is EAGVAQSPRYKIIEKRQSVAFWCNPISGHATLYWYQQILGQGPKLLIQFQNNGVVDDSQLPKDRFSAERLKGVDSTLKIQPAKLEDSAVYLCASSLSLYRRGRGKNIQYFGAGTRLSVL.

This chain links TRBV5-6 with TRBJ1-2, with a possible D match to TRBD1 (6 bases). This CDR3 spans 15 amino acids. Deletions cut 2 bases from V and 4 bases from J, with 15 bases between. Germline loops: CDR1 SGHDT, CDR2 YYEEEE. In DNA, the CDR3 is TGTGCCAGCAGCTTCGGAACAGGGAAAAGCTATGGCTACACCTTC. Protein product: CASSFGTGKSYGYTF.

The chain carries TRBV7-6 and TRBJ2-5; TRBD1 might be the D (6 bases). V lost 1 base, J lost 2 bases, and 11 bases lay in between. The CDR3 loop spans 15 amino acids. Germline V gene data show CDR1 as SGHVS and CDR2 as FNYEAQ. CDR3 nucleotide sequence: TGTGCCAGCAGCTTAGAGGGGGACCAGCAAGAGACCCAGTACTTC. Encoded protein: CASSLEGDQQETQYF.

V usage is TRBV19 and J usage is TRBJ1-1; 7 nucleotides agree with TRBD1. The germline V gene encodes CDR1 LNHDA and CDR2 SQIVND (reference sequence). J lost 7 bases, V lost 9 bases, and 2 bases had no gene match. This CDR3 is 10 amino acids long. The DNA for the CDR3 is TGTGCCAGCGGGACAGTTGAAGCTTTCTTT. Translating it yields CASGTVEAFF.

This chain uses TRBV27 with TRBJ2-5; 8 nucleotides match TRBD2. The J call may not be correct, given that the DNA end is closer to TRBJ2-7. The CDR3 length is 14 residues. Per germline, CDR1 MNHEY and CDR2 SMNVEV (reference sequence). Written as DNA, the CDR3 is TGTGCCAGCAGTTTATCTAGCGGGATCTACGAGCAGTACTTC. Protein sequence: CASSLSSGIYEQYF.

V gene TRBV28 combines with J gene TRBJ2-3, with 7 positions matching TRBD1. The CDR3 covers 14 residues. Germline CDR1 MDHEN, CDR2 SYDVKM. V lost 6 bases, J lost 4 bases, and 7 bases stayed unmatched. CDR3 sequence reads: CASRIGTGADTQYF. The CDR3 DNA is TGTGCCAGCAGAATCGGCACAGGGGCAGATACGCAGTATTTT.

For the CDR3, the DNA is TGCAGTGCTACACAGTCCTACGAGCAGTACTTC. Its protein product is CSATQSYEQYF. The chain employs TRBV20-1 and TRBJ2-5; D ambiguous. The better agreement between TRBJ2-7 and the DNA end casts doubt on the J call. CDR1 and CDR2 from the germline V gene are DFQATT and SNEGSKA (reference sequence). This CDR3 spans 11 amino acids.

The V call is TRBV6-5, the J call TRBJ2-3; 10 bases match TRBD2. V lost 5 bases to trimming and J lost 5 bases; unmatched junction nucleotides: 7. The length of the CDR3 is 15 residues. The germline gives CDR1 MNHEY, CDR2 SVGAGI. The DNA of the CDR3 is TGTGCCAGCAGTCGAGCGGGGGGGCCTTTAGATACGCAGTATTTT. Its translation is CASSRAGGPLDTQYF.